Listed below are T cell receptor beta chains from one sample, sequenced in a study of blood T cell repertoires in COVID-19. The protocol was immunoSEQ multiplex PCR, while the TCRdb copy is restricted to in-frame clones and leaves out a portion. The sample shows approximately 200,000 clones, about nine tenths of them seen only once. Input material: peripheral blood. These receptors all come from a woman between 50 and 59 years old with acute or convalescent COVID-19. Both conserved end residues are part of each CDR3. A D gene is named only where the DNA matches it firmly. A clone size is listed for some rows: how often the clone was seen (once, few, many), or a class if it is expanded.

clone size | J gene | CDR3 length | D gene | V gene | CDR3 protein | CDR3 DNA
- | TRBJ2-3 | 14 | TRBD2 | TRBV27 | CASRTSGKPDTQYF | TGTGCCAGCCGGACTAGCGGGAAGCCAGATACGCAGTATTTT
- | TRBJ1-1 | 14 | - | TRBV5-1 | CASSLAEPGYEAFF | TGCGCCAGCAGCTTGGCCGAGCCAGGTTATGAAGCTTTCTTT
- | TRBJ2-7 | 14 | - | TRBV6-5 | CASSYSMATPGEYF | TGTGCCAGCAGTTACTCGATGGCGACACCCGGGGAGTACTTC
- | TRBJ2-3 | 14 | TRBD2 | TRBV10-3 | CAIRPSGAPDTQYF | TGTGCCATCAGGCCTAGCGGGGCCCCAGATACGCAGTATTTT
few | TRBJ1-2 | 15 | TRBD1 | TRBV7-2 | CASSEGGAYDYGYTF | TGTGCCAGCAGCGAAGGGGGCGCTTACGACTATGGCTACACCTTC
- | TRBJ2-7 | 16 | - | TRBV5-4 | CASSLAGGIGIYEQYF | TGTGCCAGCAGCTTGGCTGGCGGGATAGGCATCTACGAGCAGTACTTC
- | TRBJ2-5 | 13 | - | TRBV27 | CASRDAGAETQYF | TGTGCCAGCAGGGACGCAGGGGCAGAGACCCAGTACTTC
few | TRBJ2-7 | 14 | - | TRBV5-1 | CASSSSLQGFEQYF | TGCGCCAGCAGCTCAAGCTTGCAGGGTTTTGAGCAGTACTTC
- | TRBJ1-5 | 13 | - | TRBV6-5 | CASSTQSRQPQHF | TGTGCCAGCAGTACGCAAAGCAGGCAGCCCCAGCATTTT
- | TRBJ2-3 | 14 | - | TRBV11-2 | CASSSLESTDTQYF | TGTGCCAGCAGCTCGCTAGAAAGCACAGATACGCAGTATTTT
- | TRBJ2-3 | 11 | - | TRBV7-2 | CASSLSRAQYF | TGTGCCAGCAGCTTATCCAGGGCGCAGTATTTT
- | TRBJ2-5 | 14 | - | TRBV18 | CASSPSSVGETQYF | TGTGCCAGCTCACCCTCTAGCGTTGGAGAGACCCAGTACTTC
- | TRBJ2-7 | 15 | - | TRBV30 | CAWSHTSRGSYEQYF | TGTGCCTGGAGTCATACCTCGCGGGGCTCCTACGAGCAGTACTTC
- | TRBJ1-1 | 17 | - | TRBV19 | CASSVSPVGGIGTEAFF | TGTGCCAGTAGTGTGTCTCCAGTAGGGGGAATAGGCACTGAAGCTTTCTTT
once | TRBJ1-6 | 13 | TRBD1 | TRBV6-5 | CASSYLWTGALHF | TGTGCCAGCAGTTACTTGTGGACAGGAGCACTCCACTTT
- | TRBJ2-7 | 14 | TRBD2 | TRBV19 | CASSISGGSWEQYF | TGTGCCAGTAGTATCAGCGGGGGGTCGTGGGAGCAGTACTTC
- | TRBJ2-3 | 16 | TRBD2 | TRBV5-1 | CASSLGLAGGTDTQYF | TGCGCCAGCAGCTTGGGGCTAGCGGGAGGCACAGATACGCAGTATTTT
- | TRBJ2-1 | 15 | TRBD2 | TRBV27 | CASSLGTSSGNEQFF | TGTGCCAGCAGCCTAGGGACTAGCAGCGGCAATGAGCAGTTCTTC
- | TRBJ1-1 | 13 | - | TRBV14 | CASSLGQNTEAFF | TGTGCCAGCAGCCTCGGACAGAACACTGAAGCTTTCTTT
- | TRBJ1-2 | 15 | TRBD1 | TRBV9 | CASSVATGKDYGYTF | TGTGCCAGCAGCGTAGCGACAGGGAAGGACTATGGCTACACCTTC
- | TRBJ1-3 | 14 | TRBD1 | TRBV28 | CASSGDRERNTIYF | TGTGCCAGCAGTGGGGACAGGGAACGAAACACCATATATTTT
few | TRBJ1-1 | 13 | TRBD1 | TRBV10-3 | CAISGTGRAEAFF | TGTGCCATCAGTGGGACAGGGAGGGCTGAAGCTTTCTTT
- | TRBJ1-1 | 15 | - | TRBV5-1 | CASSFGWTMNTEAFF | TGCGCCAGCAGCTTTGGTTGGACAATGAACACTGAAGCTTTCTTT
- | TRBJ2-2 | 16 | - | TRBV5-1 | CASSLAVAGFAGELFF | TGCGCCAGCAGCTTGGCCGTGGCAGGGTTCGCCGGGGAGCTGTTTTTT
- | TRBJ2-7 | 16 | - | TRBV5-1 | CASSRDQPGRPDEQYF | TGCGCCAGCAGCCGTGATCAGCCAGGTCGCCCAGATGAGCAGTACTTC
- | TRBJ2-3 | 14 | - | TRBV4-3 | CASSQTGGTDTQYF | TGCGCCAGCAGCCAAACAGGAGGCACAGATACGCAGTATTTT
- | TRBJ1-1 | 14 | - | TRBV18 | CASSRPGRNTEAFF | TGTGCCAGCTCACGCCCTGGGCGGAACACTGAAGCTTTCTTT
once | TRBJ2-3 | 16 | TRBD2 | TRBV4-2 | CASSQGQAGESDTQYF | TGTGCCAGCAGCCAAGGGCAAGCGGGGGAATCAGATACGCAGTATTTT
- | TRBJ1-6 | 15 | TRBD1 | TRBV9 | CASSTGQGYNSPLHF | TGTGCCAGCAGCACCGGACAGGGTTATAATTCACCCCTCCACTTT
- | TRBJ2-7 | 13 | TRBD1 | TRBV4-1 | CASSPRQGYEQYF | TGCGCCAGCAGCCCCCGACAGGGATACGAGCAGTACTTC
- | TRBJ2-5 | 17 | TRBD2 | TRBV14 | CASSQGLLAGGQETQYF | TGTGCCAGCAGCCAAGGGCTACTAGCGGGGGGCCAAGAGACCCAGTACTTC
- | TRBJ1-4 | 14 | - | TRBV19 | CASSKGHPNEKLFF | TGTGCCAGTAGTAAGGGACACCCTAATGAAAAACTGTTTTTT
once | TRBJ1-3 | 16 | TRBD1 | TRBV4-1 | CASSLNTQGPGNTIYF | TGCGCCAGCAGCCTAAATACACAGGGGCCAGGAAACACCATATATTTT
- | TRBJ2-3 | 16 | TRBD2 | TRBV4-1 | CASSPAGGSYTDTQYF | TGCGCCAGCAGCCCCGCCGGGGGGTCTTATACAGATACGCAGTATTTT
- | TRBJ2-5 | 15 | TRBD2 | TRBV7-9 | CASSPQSSGQETQYF | TGTGCCAGCAGCCCCCAGAGTAGCGGGCAGGAGACCCAGTACTTC
- | TRBJ2-7 | 17 | - | TRBV12-2 | CASRLLYLDREDYEQYF | TGTGCAAGTCGCTTACTATACTTAGACAGGGAGGATTACGAGCAGTACTTC
- | TRBJ1-2 | 15 | - | TRBV9 | CASSPPTKTNYGYTF | TGTGCCAGCAGCCCCCCTACCAAAACGAACTATGGCTACACCTTC
- | TRBJ1-4 | 13 | - | TRBV7-7 | CASSPGEGEKLFF | TGTGCCAGCAGCCCAGGGGAGGGTGAAAAACTGTTTTTT
once | TRBJ1-2 | 12 | TRBD1 | TRBV2 | CASEGTGDGYTF | TGTGCCAGCGAGGGGACAGGGGACGGCTACACCTTC
- | TRBJ2-7 | 16 | - | TRBV23-1 | CASSHPWAGSTYEQYF | TGCGCCAGCAGTCACCCGTGGGCAGGGTCTACCTACGAGCAGTACTTC
- | TRBJ1-2 | 14 | - | TRBV19 | CASSTSRGNYGYTF | TGTGCCAGTAGTACGAGCAGGGGAAACTATGGCTACACCTTC